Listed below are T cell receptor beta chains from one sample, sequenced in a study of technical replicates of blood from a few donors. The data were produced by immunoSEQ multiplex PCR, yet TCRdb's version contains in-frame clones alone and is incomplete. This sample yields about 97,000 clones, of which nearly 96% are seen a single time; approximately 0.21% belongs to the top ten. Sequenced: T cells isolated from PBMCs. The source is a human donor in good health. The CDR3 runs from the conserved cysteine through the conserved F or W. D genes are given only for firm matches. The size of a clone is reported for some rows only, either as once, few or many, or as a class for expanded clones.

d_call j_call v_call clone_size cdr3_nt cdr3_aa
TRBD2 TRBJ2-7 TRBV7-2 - TGTGCCAGCAGCGAACGACTAGCGGGAGGGCACTTCTACGAGCAGTACTTC CASSERLAGGHFYEQYF
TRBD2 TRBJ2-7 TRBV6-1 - TGTGCCAGCAGTACTAGCGGGGCTACCTACGAGCAGTACTTC CASSTSGATYEQYF
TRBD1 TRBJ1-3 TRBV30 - TGTGCCTGGAGTGCAGGGGGCCTCGGCTCTGGAAACACCATATATTTT CAWSAGGLGSGNTIYF
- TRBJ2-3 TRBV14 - TGTGCCAGCAGCTACGTTGTAGGAGCCGGCACAGATACGCAGTATTTT CASSYVVGAGTDTQYF
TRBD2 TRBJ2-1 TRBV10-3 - TGTGCCATCAGGTCAGGGGTAGCGGGAGGGAATGAGCAGTTCTTC CAIRSGVAGGNEQFF
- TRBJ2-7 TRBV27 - TGTGCCAGCAGTCCTAACCCTTTGTACGAGCAGTACTTC CASSPNPLYEQYF
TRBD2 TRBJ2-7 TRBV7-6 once TGTGCCAGCAGCTTAGATGGCGGGAGCTCCTACGAGCAGTACTTC CASSLDGGSSYEQYF
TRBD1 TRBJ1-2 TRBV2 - TGTGCCAGCAGTGACGGACAGGGGATACCGGCCGGCTACACCTTC CASSDGQGIPAGYTF
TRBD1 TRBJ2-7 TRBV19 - TGTGCCAGTAGTATACCGGGACAGGTGGTTCACGAGCAGTACTTC CASSIPGQVVHEQYF
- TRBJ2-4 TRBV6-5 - TGTGCCAGCAAGGTTTGGCAGGGAGGAAACATTCAGTACTTC CASKVWQGGNIQYF
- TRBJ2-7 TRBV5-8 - TGTGCCAGCAGCCTAAGAACAGGGCCAGACGAGCAGTACTTC CASSLRTGPDEQYF
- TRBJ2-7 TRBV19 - TGTGCCAGTAGTATAGCCGACGAGCAGTACTTC CASSIADEQYF
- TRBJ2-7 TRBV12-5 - TGTGCTAGTGCCCAGGGATCTCACGAGCAGTACTTC CASAQGSHEQYF
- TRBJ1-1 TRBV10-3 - TGTGCCACTTTACAGAACACTGAAGCTTTCTTT CATLQNTEAFF
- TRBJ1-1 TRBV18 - TGTGCCAGCTCGGAACAGGGAAGCACTGAAGCTTTCTTT CASSEQGSTEAFF
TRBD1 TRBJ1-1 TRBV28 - TGTGCCAGCAGTTCCCGGGACAGCCAATACGAAGCTTTCTTT CASSSRDSQYEAFF
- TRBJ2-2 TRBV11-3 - TGTGCCAGCAGCTTAGGTTTCGGGGGCACCGGGGAGCTGTTTTTT CASSLGFGGTGELFF
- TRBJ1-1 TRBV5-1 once TGCGCCAGCCAGACAGAGACCAACACTGAAGCTTTCTTT CASQTETNTEAFF
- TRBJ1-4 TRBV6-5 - TGTGCCAGCAGGGACAAAGGGTATGAAAAACTGTTTTTT CASRDKGYEKLFF
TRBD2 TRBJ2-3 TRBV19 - TGTGCCAGTAGTATCCTGGGGGGGGGAAGCACAGATACGCAGTATTTT CASSILGGGSTDTQYF
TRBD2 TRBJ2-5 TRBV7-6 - TGTGCCAGCAGCAAGACTAGCGGGTACCAAGAGACCCAGTACTTC CASSKTSGYQETQYF
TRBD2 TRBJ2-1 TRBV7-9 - TGTGCCAGCAGCTTAATAGCGGGAGACAATGAGCAGTTCTTC CASSLIAGDNEQFF
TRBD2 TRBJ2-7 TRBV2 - TGTGCCAGCAGTGGCTTAACCGGGACTAGCGGGAGGAGCTCCTACGAGCAGTACTTC CASSGLTGTSGRSSYEQYF
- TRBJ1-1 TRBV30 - TGTGCCTGGTTGAAGGGGATGAACACTGAAGCTTTCTTT CAWLKGMNTEAFF
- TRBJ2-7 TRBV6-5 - TGTGCCAGCAGCCTAAGTGAGCAGTACTTC CASSLSEQYF
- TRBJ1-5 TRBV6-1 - TGTGCCAGCAGTGAACAGGCAATTCATCAGCCCCAGCATTTT CASSEQAIHQPQHF
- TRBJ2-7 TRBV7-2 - TGTGCCAGCAGCTTGATTGCGTACTCCTACGAGCAGTACTTC CASSLIAYSYEQYF
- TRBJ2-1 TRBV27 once TGTGCCAGCACTAACTTACCGGGACAATCCCGCAATGAGCAGTTCTTC CASTNLPGQSRNEQFF
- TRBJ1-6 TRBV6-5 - TGTGCCAGCAGTTACTCCAGGCGTGGTTCTTCACCCCTCCACTTT CASSYSRRGSSPLHF
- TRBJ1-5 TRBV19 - TGTGCCAGTAGTAGGGGGGGACAGCCCCAGCATTTT CASSRGGQPQHF
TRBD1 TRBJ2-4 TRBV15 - TGTGCCACCAGCAAGCTCTACGGGGGACAGGAATCGAACATTCAGTACTTC CATSKLYGGQESNIQYF
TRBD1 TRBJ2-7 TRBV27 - TGTGCCAGCAGTGGAGGGACAGGGGGCTACGAGCAGTACTTC CASSGGTGGYEQYF
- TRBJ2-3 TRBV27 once TGTGCCAGCAGTTTGGCTAGCACAGATACGCAGTATTTT CASSLASTDTQYF
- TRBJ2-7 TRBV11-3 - TGTGCCAGCAGCTTGACCGGGATTGGCGAGCAGTACTTC CASSLTGIGEQYF
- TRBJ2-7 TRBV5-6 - TGTGCCAGCAGCTTAGGTAATTCGGGGATCTACGAGCAGTACTTC CASSLGNSGIYEQYF
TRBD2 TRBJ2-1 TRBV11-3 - TGTGCCAGCGGTTACGGTCGGGGAACGGGGGGGCAGAATGAGCAGTTCTTC CASGYGRGTGGQNEQFF
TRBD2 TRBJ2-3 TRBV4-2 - TGTGCCAGCAGCCCCTACAAATACCAGGCGGGAGGGTTAGATACGCAGTATTTT CASSPYKYQAGGLDTQYF
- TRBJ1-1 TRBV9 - TGTGCCAGCAGCTCCCCCAGGTCCGGTGAAGCTTTCTTT CASSSPRSGEAFF
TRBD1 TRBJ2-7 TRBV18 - TGTGCCAGCTCACCAGGGGGTACAGGGGCCGTCGTCGAGCAGTACTTC CASSPGGTGAVVEQYF
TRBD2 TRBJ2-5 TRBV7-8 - TGTGCCAGCAGCTTAGGTCAAGCTTTAGGGAGGGAAGAGACCCAGTACTTC CASSLGQALGREETQYF
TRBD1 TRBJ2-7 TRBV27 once TGTGCCAGCAGTTCGTACGGGACAGGATACTACGAGCAGTACTTC CASSSYGTGYYEQYF
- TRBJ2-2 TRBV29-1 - TGCAGCGTCAACGACTGGGACACCGGGGAGCTGTTTTTT CSVNDWDTGELFF
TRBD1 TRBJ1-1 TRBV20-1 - TGCAGTGCTAGGACAGGGAAAGCTTTCTTT CSARTGKAFF
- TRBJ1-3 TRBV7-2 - TGTGCCAGCAGCTCGACAGTCTCTGGAAACACCATATATTTT CASSSTVSGNTIYF
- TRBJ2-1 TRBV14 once TGTGCCAGCAGCCATTCTACCGGGACTTTCTACAATGAGCAGTTCTTC CASSHSTGTFYNEQFF
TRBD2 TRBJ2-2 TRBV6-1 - TGTGCCCTGATGTCTGGACTAGCGGGAGTCGGGGAGCTGTTTTTT CALMSGLAGVGELFF
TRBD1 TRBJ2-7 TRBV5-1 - TGCGCCAGCAGCCTGACCGGGACAGTTTTTTCCTACGAGCAGTACTTT CASSLTGTVFSYEQYF
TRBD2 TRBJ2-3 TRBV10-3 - TGTGCCATCAGGGGGACTAGCGGGAGGGCCCCAGATACGCAGTATTTT CAIRGTSGRAPDTQYF
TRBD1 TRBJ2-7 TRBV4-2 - TGTGCCAGCAGCCAAGAAGGGGACAGATTCTACGAGCAGTACTTC CASSQEGDRFYEQYF
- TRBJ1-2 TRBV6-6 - TGTGCCAGCGGTACTTTCTCCGTAGGCTACACCTTC CASGTFSVGYTF
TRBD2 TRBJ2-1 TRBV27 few TGTGCCAGCAGTTTATATAATGGCGGGAGACACAATGAGCAGTTCTTC CASSLYNGGRHNEQFF
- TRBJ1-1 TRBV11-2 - TGTGCCAGCAGCCGCGTAGCAGGGGCCCCTGAAGCTTTCTTT CASSRVAGAPEAFF
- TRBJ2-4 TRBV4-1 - TGCGCCAGCAGCCGACTTGGAGGTGAGCTAGCCAAAAACATTCAGTACTTC CASSRLGGELAKNIQYF
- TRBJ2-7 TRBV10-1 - TGCGCCATCAAGGCCGGGAAAGGCTACGAGCAGTACTTC CAIKAGKGYEQYF
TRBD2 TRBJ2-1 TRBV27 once TGTGCCAGCAGCTTAAAACTAGCGGATTACAATGAGCAGTTCTTC CASSLKLADYNEQFF